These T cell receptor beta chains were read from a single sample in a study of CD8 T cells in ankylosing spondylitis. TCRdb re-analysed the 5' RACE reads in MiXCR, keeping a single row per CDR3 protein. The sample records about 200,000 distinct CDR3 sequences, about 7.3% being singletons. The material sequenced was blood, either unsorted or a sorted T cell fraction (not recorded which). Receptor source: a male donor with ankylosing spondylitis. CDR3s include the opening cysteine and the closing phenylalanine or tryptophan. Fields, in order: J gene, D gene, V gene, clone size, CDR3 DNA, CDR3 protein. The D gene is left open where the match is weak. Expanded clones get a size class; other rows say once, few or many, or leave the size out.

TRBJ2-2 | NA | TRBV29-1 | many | TGCAGCGAGCCGGGACTCATGGCGGCGGGCACCGGGGAGCTGTTTTTT | CSEPGLMAAGTGELFF
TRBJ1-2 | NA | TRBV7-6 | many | TGTGCCAGCAGCTTAGAGCCGGCAGCCAGGGGATTTAACTATGGCTACACCTTC | CASSLEPAARGFNYGYTF
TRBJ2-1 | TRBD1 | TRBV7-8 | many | TGTGCCAGCAGCTCATACAGGGGGCTAAGGTCCTACAATGAGCAGTTCTTC | CASSSYRGLRSYNEQFF
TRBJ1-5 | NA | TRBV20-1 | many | TGCAGCCCAAAACGGCGGGTTAATAGCAATCAGCCCCAGCATTTT | CSPKRRVNSNQPQHF
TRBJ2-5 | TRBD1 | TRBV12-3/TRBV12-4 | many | TGTGCCAGCAGTTTAGAGGCAGGGGGAAAGACCCAGTACTTC | CASSLEAGGKTQYF
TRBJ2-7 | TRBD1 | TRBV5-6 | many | TGTGCCAGCAGCTTACGGACAGGGGATGCGTCCTACGAGCAGTACTTC | CASSLRTGDASYEQYF
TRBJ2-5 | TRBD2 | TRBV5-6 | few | TGTGCCAGCAGCAGTTGGGGGGGAGAGACCCAGTACTTC | CASSSWGGETQYF
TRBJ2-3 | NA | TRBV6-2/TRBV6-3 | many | TGTGCCAGCAGTTACTGGGCGGGTGGAACAGATACGCAGTATTTT | CASSYWAGGTDTQYF
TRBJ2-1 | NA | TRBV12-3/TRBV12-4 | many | TGTGCCAGCAGTTTAGGGGGACCCGGGGGCCCCAATGAGCAGTTCTTC | CASSLGGPGGPNEQFF
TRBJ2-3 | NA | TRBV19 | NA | TGTGCCAGTAGTATCCTTCTAGCGCCGGTAGCAGATACGCAGTATTTT | CASSILLAPVADTQYF
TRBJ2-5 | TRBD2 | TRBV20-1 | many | TGCAGTGCTAGAGCTTCTAGCGGGGGAGAGACCCAGTACTTC | CSARASSGGETQYF
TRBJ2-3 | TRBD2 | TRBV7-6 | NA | TGTGCCAGCAGCCAAACCGTTGGCGGGGGACTCACAGATACGCAGTATTTT | CASSQTVGGGLTDTQYF
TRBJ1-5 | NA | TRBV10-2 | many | TGCGCCAGCAGTGAATGGGGAGGGGGCAATCAGCCCCAGCATTTT | CASSEWGGGNQPQHF
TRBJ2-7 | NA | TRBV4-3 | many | TGCGCCAGCAGCCAAGATGTACCTAGCGAGTCCTACGAGCAGTACTTC | CASSQDVPSESYEQYF
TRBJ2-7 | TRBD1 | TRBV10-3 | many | TGTGCCATCAGTTCGGCCGACAGGGCCGCCTACGAGCAGTACTTC | CAISSADRAAYEQYF
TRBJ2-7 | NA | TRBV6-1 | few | TGTGCCAGCAGAGGACTGTTCTCCTACGAGCAGTACTTC | CASRGLFSYEQYF
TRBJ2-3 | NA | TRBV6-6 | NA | TGTGCCAGCAGTTTATCAGGATCAGATACGCAGTATTTT | CASSLSGSDTQYF
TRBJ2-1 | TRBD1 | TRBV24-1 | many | TGTGCCACCAGTTCGTACGGACAGGGGAGGGTTGAGCAGTTCTTC | CATSSYGQGRVEQFF
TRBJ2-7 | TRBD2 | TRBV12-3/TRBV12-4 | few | TGTGCCAGCTCACTCACTGGACTAGCGCCCGGCGAGCAGTACTTC | CASSLTGLAPGEQYF
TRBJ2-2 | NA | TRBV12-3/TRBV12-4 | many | TGTGCCAGCAGTTTAAAGGTGCACTACCTCGCCACCGGGGAGCTGTTTTTT | CASSLKVHYLATGELFF
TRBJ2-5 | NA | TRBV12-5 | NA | TGTGCTAGTGGGGACGAGGCAGCGGAAGGGGAGACCCAGTACTTC | CASGDEAAEGETQYF
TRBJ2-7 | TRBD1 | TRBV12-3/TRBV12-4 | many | TGTGCCAGCAGTTCCGGACAGGACCCTTACGAGCAGTACTTC | CASSSGQDPYEQYF
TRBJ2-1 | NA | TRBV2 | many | TGTGCCAGCCTTTACTTAGGGACGAACACCTTCTCCTACAATGAGCAGTTCTTC | CASLYLGTNTFSYNEQFF
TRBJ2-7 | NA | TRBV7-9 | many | TGTGCCAGCAGCCCGAGGTTAACGGGGCGGGAAACCTACGAGCAGTACTTC | CASSPRLTGRETYEQYF
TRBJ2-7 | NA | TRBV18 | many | TGTGCCAGCTCACCGGGTTCGAGGTTGACATCCTACGAGCAGTACTTC | CASSPGSRLTSYEQYF
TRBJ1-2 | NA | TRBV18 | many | TGTGCCAGCTCAGACCGGGACGGAGTTTCCTATGGCTACACCTTC | CASSDRDGVSYGYTF
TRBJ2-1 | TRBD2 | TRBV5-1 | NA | TGCGCCAGCAGCCCGAGGGGACTAGCGGGGCTCCTCTCCTACAATGAGCAGTTCTTC | CASSPRGLAGLLSYNEQFF
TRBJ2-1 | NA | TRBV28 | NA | TGTGCCAGCAGTCACCTCCAAACAGTTAGCTCCTACAATGAGCAGTTCTTC | CASSHLQTVSSYNEQFF
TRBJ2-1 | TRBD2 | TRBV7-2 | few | TGTGCCAGCAGCGAGAGACTAGCGGGAGTTATTCCGAATGAGCAGTTCTTC | CASSERLAGVIPNEQFF
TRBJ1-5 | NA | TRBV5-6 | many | TGTGCCAGCAGCCTGAGTCCTACCGATTATAGCAATCAGCCCCAGCATTTT | CASSLSPTDYSNQPQHF
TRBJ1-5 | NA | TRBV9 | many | TGTGCCAGCAGCGTATGGGGAAATCAGCCCCAGCATTTT | CASSVWGNQPQHF
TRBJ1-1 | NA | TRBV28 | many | TGTGCCAGCAGTTTGTTGGCAGAGAACACTGAAGCTTTCTTT | CASSLLAENTEAFF
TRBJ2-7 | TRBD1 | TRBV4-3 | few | TGCGCCAGCAGCCTACAGGGGGTAAGCTCCTACGAGCAGTACTTC | CASSLQGVSSYEQYF
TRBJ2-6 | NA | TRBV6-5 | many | TGTGCCAGCAGTTACTTGGGAGCAAGCTCTGGGGCCAACGTCCTGACTTTC | CASSYLGASSGANVLTF
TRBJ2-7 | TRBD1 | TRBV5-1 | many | TGCGCCAGCAGCGACACCGGGACAGGGGCCTACGAGCAGTACTTC | CASSDTGTGAYEQYF
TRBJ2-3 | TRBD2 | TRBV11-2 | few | TGTGCCAGCAGCTTCCCGCGGACTAGCGGAACAGATACGCAGTATTTT | CASSFPRTSGTDTQYF
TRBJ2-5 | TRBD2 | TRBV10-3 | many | TGTGCCATCAGCGGCGGGGGTGGCCAAGAGACCCAGTACTTC | CAISGGGGQETQYF
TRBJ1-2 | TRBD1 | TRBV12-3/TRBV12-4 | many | TGTGCCAGCAGTCACAGGGGACTCCGGTATGGCTACACCTTC | CASSHRGLRYGYTF
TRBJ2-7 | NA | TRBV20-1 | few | TGCAGTGCTAGGGATCACAAGGGCGTTTCCTACGAGCAGTACTTC | CSARDHKGVSYEQYF
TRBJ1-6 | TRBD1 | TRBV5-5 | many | TGTGCCAGCAGCCGGACAGGGGGTAGTTCACCCCTCCACTTT | CASSRTGGSSPLHF
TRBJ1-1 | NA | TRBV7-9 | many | TGTGCCAGCAGCCCCGGACAGTTTGAAGCTTTCTTT | CASSPGQFEAFF
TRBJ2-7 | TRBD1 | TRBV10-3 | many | TGTGCCATCACTCAATACCGGGACAGGGGGCCCCACGAGCAGTACTTC | CAITQYRDRGPHEQYF
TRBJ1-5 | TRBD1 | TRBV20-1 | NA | TGCAGTGCTAGAGTTGTCAGGGGGGTTGGTCCCCAGCATTTT | CSARVVRGVGPQHF
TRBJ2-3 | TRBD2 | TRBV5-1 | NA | TGCGCCAGCAGCCCCGGACTAGCGGGAGGGCCCCTAGATACGCAGTATTTT | CASSPGLAGGPLDTQYF
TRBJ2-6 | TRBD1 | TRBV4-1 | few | TGCGCCAGCAGCCTTTCCGCGGGACAGGGCCTTTCCTCTGGGGCCAACGTCCTGACTTTC | CASSLSAGQGLSSGANVLTF
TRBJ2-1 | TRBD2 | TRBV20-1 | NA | TGCAGTGCTAGTATCCCGGGACTAGCGGTTTACAATGAGCAGTTCTTC | CSASIPGLAVYNEQFF
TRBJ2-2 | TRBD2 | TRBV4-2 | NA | TGTGCCAGCAGCCAACAACTGTGGACTAGCGCCGGGGAGCTGTTTTTT | CASSQQLWTSAGELFF
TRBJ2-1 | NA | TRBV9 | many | TGTGCCAGCAGCCCTTATCGAGGGACCCTTTCCTACAATGAGCAGTTCTTC | CASSPYRGTLSYNEQFF
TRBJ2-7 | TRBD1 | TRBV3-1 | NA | TGTGCCAGCAGCCAAACCGGGACAGGGTTGTACGAGCAGTACTTC | CASSQTGTGLYEQYF
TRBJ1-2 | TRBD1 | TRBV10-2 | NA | TGCGCCAGCGGCACAGGGGGTTTCGTGTATGGCTACACCTTC | CASGTGGFVYGYTF
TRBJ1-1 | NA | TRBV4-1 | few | TGCGCCAGCAGCCAAGCACCGGGTTTTGAGCACACTGAAGCTTTCTTT | CASSQAPGFEHTEAFF
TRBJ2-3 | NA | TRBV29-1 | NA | TGCAGCGTTGAAGAGCACTCCACAGATACGCAGTATTTT | CSVEEHSTDTQYF